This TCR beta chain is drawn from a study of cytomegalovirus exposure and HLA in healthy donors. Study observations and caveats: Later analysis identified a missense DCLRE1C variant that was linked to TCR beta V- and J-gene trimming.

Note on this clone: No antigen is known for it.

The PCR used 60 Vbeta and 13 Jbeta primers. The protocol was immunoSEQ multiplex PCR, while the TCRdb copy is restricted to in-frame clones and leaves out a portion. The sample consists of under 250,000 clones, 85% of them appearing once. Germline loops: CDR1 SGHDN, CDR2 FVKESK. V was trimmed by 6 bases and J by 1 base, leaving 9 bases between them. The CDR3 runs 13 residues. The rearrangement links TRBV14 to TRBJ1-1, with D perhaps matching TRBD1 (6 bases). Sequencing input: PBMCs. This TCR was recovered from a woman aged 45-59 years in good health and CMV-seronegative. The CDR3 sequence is CASSSDRNTEAFF. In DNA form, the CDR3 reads TGTGCCAGCAGTTCGGACAGGAACACTGAAGCTTTCTTT.